One TCR beta chain is described in this entry. Its target is not known. The source of the sample is a study of CD8+CD57+ T cells in acquired aplastic anemia. Turning to the study itself: Sorted CD4+ and CD8+ cells yielded approximately 3.4 ug of DNA on average. Study observations and caveats: Patients and controls had in common twenty-nine CD8+ CDR3 sequences.

Genomic DNA, serving as template, underwent TCR beta VDJ and CDR3 profiling. One entry per CDR3 protein results from TCRdb running MiXCR on the reads. The sample shows about 120,000 distinct CDR3 sequences, 55% to 70% of them seen only once. This CDR3 region has 14 residues. The germline V gene encodes CDR1 SGDLS and CDR2 YYNGEE. V was clipped by 5 bases and J by 1 base, with 12 bases between them. Before being chosen for sequencing, patients had shown CD8+CD57+ cell expansion by flow cytometry. Everyone among the patients had severe acquired aplastic anemia. This clonotype was obtained from a human donor with aplastic anemia. Sequencing was done on a sample of sorted CD4+, CD8+, or CD8+CD57+ T cells (not recorded which) from PBMCs. This chain connects TRBV9 to TRBJ1-2, with D perhaps matching TRBD1 (6 bases). The CDR3 sequence: CASRRTEFNYGYTF. DNA for the CDR3: TGTGCCAGCAGACGGACAGAGTTTAACTATGGCTACACCTTC.